A selection of T cell receptor beta chains follows, all from one sample in a study of blood T cells in healthy people across ages. TCRdb used MiXCR to reprocess the 5' RACE reads, holding one entry per CDR3 protein. Among approximately 880,000 distinct CDR3 sequences, 48% were seen once, and the ten largest hold around 15%. Sample: blood. These receptors were taken from a man younger than 40 in good health. CDR3s include the opening cysteine and the closing phenylalanine or tryptophan.

CASGGTADGYTF,TRBJ1-2,TRBV7-9
CASSGPPGTESYEQYF,TRBJ2-7,TRBV3-1
CASSYTGSIISQHF,TRBJ1-5,TRBV7-2
CASSLTGARGYTF,TRBJ1-2,TRBV27
CASKRSTGGMEGYTF,TRBJ1-2,TRBV27
CASSPPKSANEKLFF,TRBJ1-4,TRBV18
CASSLGEGPYGYTF,TRBJ1-2,TRBV3-1
CASSVAETAGANVLTF,TRBJ2-6,TRBV9
CASSERGTSSFYNEQFF,TRBJ2-1,TRBV7-2
CSARYEEQYF,TRBJ2-5,TRBV20-1
CASSPPVGQGLHNEQFF,TRBJ2-1,TRBV7-2
CASSYSIAGDYEQYF,TRBJ2-7,TRBV6-5
CAISEVVTSYTF,TRBJ1-2,TRBV10-3
CASSEQGTGTDTQYF,TRBJ2-3,TRBV2
CASSLIRTDTQYF,TRBJ2-3,TRBV7-2
CASSLTSGRGLFLYGYTF,TRBJ1-2,TRBV7-9
CASSFSQRGGRETQYF,TRBJ2-5,TRBV11-1
CASSLSETYEQYF,TRBJ2-7,TRBV27
CASSHESGASTDTQYF,TRBJ2-3,TRBV6-2/TRBV6-3
CASSQERRVSSYNSPLHF,TRBJ1-6,TRBV3-1
CASRRQVTNYGYTF,TRBJ1-2,TRBV6-2/TRBV6-3
CASSPQAQGTDTQYF,TRBJ2-3,TRBV12-3/TRBV12-4
CASKKDTLNQPRHF,TRBJ1-5,TRBV7-3
CASNRVNSNQPQHF,TRBJ1-5,TRBV2
CASSQGLAGAPDTQYF,TRBJ2-3,TRBV4-2
CATSRADRVYQETQYF,TRBJ2-5,TRBV15
CASSYASSGELFF,TRBJ2-2,TRBV6-2/TRBV6-3
CATSREGEQYF,-,TRBV15
CASSSGTLREKLFF,TRBJ1-4,TRBV7-9